This is a list of T cell receptor beta chains from one sample in a study of vaccination and CD4 T cells after COVID-19. TCRdb re-called the PCR reads with MiXCR, one entry per CDR3 protein. In the table there are fewer than 16,000 distinct CDR3 sequences, more than 45% of which are singletons. Their recognized antigens are unknown. The sample consisted of CD4+ T cells from blood, cultured in vitro. The receptors stem from a human donor who had recovered from COVID-19. Both conserved end residues are part of each CDR3. Not all rows give a size; the values are once, few, many and, for expanded clones, a class.

abundance | j_gene | v_gene | CDR3aa
. | TRBJ2-5 | TRBV5-4 | CASSPRPGGETQYF
. | TRBJ2-7 | TRBV27 | CASSLFSGGAREQYF
. | TRBJ1-2 | TRBV28 | CASSLFHLGQGRGYTF
medium-sized | TRBJ1-2 | TRBV18 | CASSPNHGAYGYTF
. | TRBJ1-1 | TRBV6-1 | CASSEAGATEAFF
. | TRBJ2-7 | TRBV20-1 | CSARHQTSYEQYF
. | TRBJ2-1 | TRBV6-1 | CASTPLSDSYNEQFF
. | TRBJ2-5 | TRBV7-2 | CASSQMGNQETQYF
. | TRBJ2-2 | TRBV7-2 | CASSGTGANTGELFF
few | TRBJ1-2 | TRBV6-2/TRBV6-3 | CASSYGRGYTF
. | TRBJ1-1 | TRBV7-8 | CASSLVGGKGTEAFF
. | TRBJ1-2 | TRBV6-5 | CASSYVSGINYGYTF
. | TRBJ1-5 | TRBV19 | CASSTGAGTNQPQHF
large | TRBJ1-2 | TRBV6-1 | CASSTEQGRFGYTF
few | TRBJ1-1 | TRBV6-1 | CASTPGQGAGTEAFF
few | TRBJ1-4 | TRBV28 | CASSPRGLANEKLFF
. | TRBJ2-2 | TRBV5-1 | CASSYPRGIGELFF
. | TRBJ2-3 | TRBV4-1 | CASSQEVGTTDTQYF
. | TRBJ1-2 | TRBV7-9 | CASSLGETTGIKGYTF
. | TRBJ1-2 | TRBV7-2 | CASSLTQGSLYGYTF
. | TRBJ1-5 | TRBV27 | CASSGTGVKPQHF
. | TRBJ1-2 | TRBV2 | CASIKGGGDYGYTF
few | TRBJ1-2 | TRBV19 | CASSIPGVGGYGYTF
. | TRBJ1-2 | TRBV11-3 | CASSWTEGYGYTF
. | TRBJ2-3 | TRBV7-8 | CASSRAGGWGDTQYF
. | TRBJ1-1 | TRBV11-2 | CASSFNRVGEAFF
few | TRBJ1-1 | TRBV27 | CASSRRTGGTSEAFF
once | TRBJ2-7 | TRBV4-2 | CASSQMQGPTYEQYF
. | TRBJ2-7 | TRBV11-3 | CASSLAWGNYEQYF
. | TRBJ1-1 | TRBV7-2 | CASSLDPFATEAFF
few | TRBJ2-3 | TRBV11-2 | CASSLFAGSTDTQYF
. | TRBJ1-1 | TRBV6-5 | CASSYSTGGMRWTNTEAFF
. | TRBJ2-3 | TRBV4-3 | CASSQAPAGGTDTQYF
. | TRBJ2-5 | TRBV6-2/TRBV6-3 | CASSYLPQSDQYF
. | TRBJ2-2 | TRBV27 | CASSLLLTSAQNTGELFF
. | TRBJ2-7 | TRBV20-1 | CSASSGNYEQYF
. | TRBJ1-5 | TRBV20-1 | CSARRSNQPQHF
few | TRBJ2-3 | TRBV7-2 | CASSLGGSDTQYF
. | TRBJ1-2 | TRBV5-1 | CASSLEGSSNYGYTF
. | TRBJ1-5 | TRBV7-2 | CASSSDRGSRPQHF
few | TRBJ1-1 | TRBV19 | CASRVGQPNTEAFF
. | TRBJ2-7 | TRBV12-2 | CASRGRSGSGRSWNEQYF
. | TRBJ2-3 | TRBV6-2/TRBV6-3 | CASSSGQGRTDTQYF
. | TRBJ1-3 | TRBV12-5 | CASGRGLSGNTIYF
few | TRBJ2-7 | TRBV20-1 | CSARAPGQGSYEQYF
once | TRBJ1-6 | TRBV7-2 | CASSLTTVASSPLHF
once | TRBJ2-5 | TRBV2 | CASSEGRETQYF
. | TRBJ1-2 | TRBV5-4 | CASSLDTGVANYGYTF
. | TRBJ1-6 | TRBV11-2 | CASSLRADFRRNSPLHF
. | TRBJ2-5 | TRBV7-9 | CASSSARTSGSGETQYF
few | TRBJ2-2 | TRBV24-1 | CATSDYRGTGTTGELFF
. | TRBJ2-1 | TRBV6-1 | CASSRQGNEQFF
. | TRBJ2-3 | TRBV2 | CASTGRFTDTQYF
few | TRBJ2-3 | TRBV6-5 | CASSYGPPGQQTDTQYF
few | TRBJ1-6 | TRBV28 | CASRLRQSYNSPLHF